These 20 T cell receptor beta chains originate from one sample sequenced in a study of blood T cell repertoires in COVID-19. Only in-frame clones appear in the TCRdb table, and some are missing; sequencing was by immunoSEQ multiplex PCR. This sample yields some 190,000 clones, of which almost 90% are seen a single time; 1.5% to 2% belongs to the top ten. Input material: peripheral blood. The receptors derive from a man aged 18 to 29 with active or convalescent COVID-19.

The rearrangement uses TRBV19 and TRBJ2-2, with 9 positions matching TRBD2. The CDR3 sequence is 15 residues long. Germline CDR1 is LNHDA and CDR2 is SQIVND (reference sequence). The DNA of the CDR3 is TGTGCTACACGGTCACTAGCGGGTAACACCGGGGAGCTGTTTTTT. This gives the protein CATRSLAGNTGELFF.

This chain connects TRBV30 to TRBJ1-1, with D tentatively TRBD1 (6 bases). CDR3 length equals 17 residues. Germline CDR1 reads GTSNPN; CDR2 reads SVGIG (reference sequence). V was clipped by 2 bases and J by 0 bases, with 19 bases between them. CDR3 nucleotide sequence: TGTGCCTGGAGTCTTTTGGGGGCAGGGCTAATGAACACTGAAGCTTTCTTT. It codes for CAWSLLGAGLMNTEAFF.

This sequence joins TRBV5-1 and TRBJ2-6; the match to TRBD2 covers 9 bases. Per the germline V gene, CDR1 is SGHRS and CDR2 is YFSETQ. The length of the CDR3 is 18 residues. J gave up 0 bases and V 4 bases, and 8 bases lay outside the gene matches. Here the CDR3 DNA reads TGCGCCAGCAGCCCGGGACTAGCCCTTAGCTCTGGGGCCAACGTCCTGACTTTC. Translation gives CASSPGLALSSGANVLTF.

CDR3 nucleotide sequence: TGTGCCTGGAGTGGCCCCGGAGGGGGCGGCTTCGGAAACACCATATATTTT. Protein: CAWSGPGGGGFGNTIYF. The chain links TRBV30 to TRBJ1-3; 7 bases line up with TRBD1. This CDR3 contains 17 residues. Germline CDR1 and CDR2: GTSNPN and SVGIG (reference sequence). V lost 1 base to trimming and J lost 4 bases; unmatched junction nucleotides: 13.

The V call is TRBV5-5, the J call TRBJ2-5; 7 bases fit TRBD2. Germline CDR1 is SGHKS and CDR2 is YYEKEE (reference sequence). This CDR3 has 15 amino acids. After removal of 4 bases from V and 4 bases from J, the junction contained 10 bases not matched to a gene. The CDR3 protein is CASSLAGDLAETQYF. As DNA, the CDR3 is TGTGCCAGCAGCCTTGCGGGGGACTTAGCAGAGACCCAGTACTTC.

The V call is TRBV5-6, the J call TRBJ2-2; D is uncertain. Germline V gene sequence: CDR1 SGHDT, CDR2 YYEEEE. V lost 1 base and J lost 3, with 7 bases in between. The CDR3 consists of 14 residues. Here the CDR3 reads CASSLYQYTGELFF. In DNA, the CDR3 is TGTGCCAGCAGCTTGTACCAGTACACCGGGGAGCTGTTTTTT.

This clone was picked up a small number of times. The V and J genes are TRBV5-1 and TRBJ2-3; the D gene is possibly TRBD1 (6 bases). Germline V lookup: CDR1 SGHRS, CDR2 YFSETQ. V lost 0 bases and J lost 6, with 11 bases in between. CDR3 length equals 14 residues. CDR3 region: CASSLGGQTDTQYF. The CDR3 bases are TGCGCCAGCAGCTTGGGGGGACAAACGGATACGCAGTATTTT.

This chain connects TRBV6-1 to TRBJ2-1, with 9 bases fitting TRBD2. CDR1 MNHNS and CDR2 SASEGT come from the germline V gene. The CDR3 sequence is 16 residues long. The J segment lost 8 bases and the V segment lost 0 bases, leaving 8 bases of the junction unmatched. CDR3 sequence reads: CASSEAKLAGVDEQFF. The CDR3 nucleotides read TGTGCCAGCAGTGAAGCGAAGTTAGCGGGAGTGGATGAGCAGTTCTTC.

V is TRBV10-3 and J is TRBJ2-5; 16 nucleotides align to TRBD2. The CDR3 spans 19 residues. The germline V gene encodes CDR1 ENHRY and CDR2 SYGVKD. Germline trimming cut 2 bases from V and 5 bases from J; bases unmatched to any gene: 11. CDR3 sequence reads: CAISEIPGTSGRDGETQYF. As DNA, the CDR3 is TGTGCCATCAGTGAGATACCCGGGACTAGCGGGAGGGATGGGGAGACCCAGTACTTC.

The genes are TRBV7-2 and TRBJ2-7; the D gene is possibly TRBD1 (6 bases). The CDR3 extends over 14 amino acids. V gave up 5 bases and J gave up 2 bases, with 13 bases separating them. CDR1 is SGHTA and CDR2 is FQGNSA in the germline V gene. The CDR3 DNA follows: TGTGCCAGCAGCACTCGGACAGCCACCTACGAGCAGTACTTC. The encoded protein is CASSTRTATYEQYF.

In its sample, this clone was seen once. Other DNA sequences in this specimen translate into the identical CDR3. The rearrangement joins TRBV30 to TRBJ1-3, with D possibly TRBD1 on 5 matching bases. CDR3 length equals 13 residues. The V gene's germline CDR1 is GTSNPN and CDR2 SVGIG (reference sequence). Deletions cut 0 bases from V and 4 bases from J, with 7 bases between. CDR3 nucleotides: TGTGCCTGGAGTGTCGGGGGGGGAAACACCATATATTTT. Translating it yields CAWSVGGGNTIYF.

The rearrangement uses TRBV2 and TRBJ1-4, with TRBD1 identical over 7 bases. The V gene end was trimmed by 6 bases and the J gene end by 7 bases; junction bases not matched to a gene: 8. The CDR3 covers 14 residues. The germline gives CDR1 SNHLY, CDR2 FYNNEI. The CDR3 sequence: CASRLQGSSEKLFF. The DNA for the CDR3 is TGTGCCAGCAGGTTACAGGGGTCGAGTGAAAAACTGTTTTTT.

A few counts support this clone. V gene TRBV10-3 combines with J gene TRBJ1-1; the match to TRBD1 covers 8 bases. The junction had 9 bases not matched to a gene; V was cut back by 6 bases and J by 0 bases. The CDR3 is 16 residues long. The V gene's germline CDR1 is ENHRY and CDR2 SYGVKD. The CDR3 sequence is CAISAGTGLMNTEAFF. DNA of the CDR3: TGTGCCATCAGCGCCGGGACAGGCCTCATGAACACTGAAGCTTTCTTT.

This rearrangement joins TRBV11-2 to TRBJ2-1, with a tentative D call TRBD2 (6 bases). This CDR3 contains 17 residues. The ends were cut back, 2 bases at V and 0 bases at J, with 14 bases in the middle. Germline values: CDR1 SGHAT, CDR2 FQNNGV. The CDR3 DNA is TGTGCCAGCAGCTTAATCGCGGCGGGATACTCCTACAATGAGCAGTTCTTC. As protein: CASSLIAAGYSYNEQFF.

The gene calls are TRBV7-6 and TRBJ2-3; 8 positions match TRBD2. The germline V gene encodes CDR1 SGHVS and CDR2 FNYEAQ. CDR3 length: 15 amino acids. V lost 5 bases to trimming and J lost 0 bases; unmatched junction nucleotides: 4. Here the CDR3 reads CASSRSGESTDTQYF. The CDR3 nucleotides read TGTGCCAGCAGCCGTAGCGGGGAGAGCACAGATACGCAGTATTTT.

In this sample, this clone turned up once. J is TRBJ1-2 and V is TRBV20-1; 8 bases agree with TRBD1. J was trimmed by 4 bases and V by 3 bases; bases with no gene match: 7. The CDR3 totals 14 residues. The V gene's germline CDR1 is DFQATT and CDR2 SNEGSKA (reference sequence). The CDR3 spells CSASTGQGGYGYTF. CDR3 nucleotide sequence: TGCAGTGCTAGTACAGGACAGGGAGGCTATGGCTACACCTTC.

This rearrangement joins TRBV11-2 to TRBJ1-4; the D is unclear. Germline CDR1 SGHAT, CDR2 FQNNGV. CDR3 length equals 14 residues. The V and J ends lost 5 bases and 3 bases respectively, with 10 bases between them. The DNA for the CDR3 is TGTGCCAGCAGCCGAGAAGTGGCTAATGAAAAACTGTTTTTT. Translated: CASSREVANEKLFF.

As regards this clone: Other DNA sequences in the same sample also yield this CDR3. J is TRBJ1-5 and V is TRBV6-5; tentatively, D is TRBD1 (6 bases). V was shortened by 0 bases and J by 4 bases, with 7 bases between the two germline ends. Per germline, CDR1 MNHEY and CDR2 SVGAGI. This CDR3 is 14 amino acids long. CDR3 sequence reads: CASSYSRGNQPQHF. CDR3 DNA: TGTGCCAGCAGTTACTCGAGGGGGAATCAGCCCCAGCATTTT.

The chain is built from TRBV6-1 and TRBJ2-1; D is unclear. The CDR3 is 13 amino acids. Germline CDR1 is MNHNS and CDR2 is SASEGT. Trimming took 2 bases from V and 4 from J, leaving 6 bases between them. This CDR3 reads CASSEYSYNEQFF. In DNA, the CDR3 is TGTGCCAGCAGTGAATATAGTTACAATGAGCAGTTCTTC.

The chain combines TRBV6-5 with TRBJ1-5; D is possibly TRBD1 (5 bases). The CDR3 runs 13 residues. Germline lookup yields CDR1 MNHEY and CDR2 SVGAGI. Trimming left V 6 bases short and J 4 bases short, with 10 bases between. The CDR3 is CASRPDRNQPQHF. The DNA for the CDR3 is TGTGCCAGCAGACCTGACAGAAATCAGCCCCAGCATTTT.